The T cell receptor beta chain described here comes from a study of blood T cell repertoires in COVID-19. The CDR3 totals 12 residues. Germline V gives CDR1 SQVTM, CDR2 ANQGSEA. V shed 3 bases and J shed 1 base, with 6 bases lying between them. Libraries were prepared by immunoSEQ multiplex PCR; TCRdb keeps only in-frame clonotypes and omits some of them. The data show tens of thousands of clones, with more than 65% seen just once and about an eighth held by the top ten. The source material was peripheral blood. The chain employs TRBV29-1 and TRBJ1-1; no clear D gene. The origin of this receptor is a man older than 75 with acute or convalescent COVID-19. The chain's CDR3 is CSVDNGNTEAFF. In nucleotides, the CDR3 is TGCAGCGTTGATAACGGGAACACTGAAGCTTTCTTT.